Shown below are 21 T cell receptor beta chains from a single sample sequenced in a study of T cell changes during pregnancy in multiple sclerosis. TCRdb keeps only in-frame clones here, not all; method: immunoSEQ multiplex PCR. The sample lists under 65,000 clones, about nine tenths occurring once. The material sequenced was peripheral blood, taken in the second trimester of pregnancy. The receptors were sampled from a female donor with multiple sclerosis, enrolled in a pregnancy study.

The CDR3 coding sequence is TGTGCCAGCAGCCCCCGACAGGGTAACAATGAGCAGTTCTTC. Its protein product is CASSPRQGNNEQFF. The chain is built from TRBV7-2 and TRBJ2-1; 7 positions agree with TRBD1. With V trimmed by 5 bases and J by 5 bases, 6 bases remained unmatched. In germline, CDR1 is SGHTA, CDR2 FQGNSA. This CDR3 comprises 14 residues.

CDR3: CASSSTGKETQYF. The CDR3 coding sequence is TGTGCCAGCAGCTCTACAGGGAAGGAGACCCAGTACTTC. The V call is TRBV5-5, the J call TRBJ2-5, with D maybe TRBD1 (6 bases). This CDR3 is built from 13 residues. V was clipped by 3 bases and J by 5 bases, with 11 bases between them. Germline-derived CDR1 and CDR2 are SGHKS and YYEKEE (reference sequence).

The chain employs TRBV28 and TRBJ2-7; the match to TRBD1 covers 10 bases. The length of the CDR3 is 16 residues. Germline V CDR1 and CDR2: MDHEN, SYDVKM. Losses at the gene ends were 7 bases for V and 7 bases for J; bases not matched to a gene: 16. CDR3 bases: TGTGCCAGCACCCAAGGGGGGGGACAGGGGATGTTAGAGCAGTACTTC. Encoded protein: CASTQGGGQGMLEQYF.

The CDR3 protein is CAWIEAGGPSYEQYF. In nucleotides, the CDR3 is TGTGCCTGGATCGAAGCGGGAGGGCCGTCCTACGAGCAGTACTTC. The J gene is TRBJ2-7, the V gene TRBV30; 10 nucleotides align to TRBD2. Trimming cost V 4 bases and J 1 base; bases outside gene matches: 7. Germline V gives CDR1 GTSNPN, CDR2 SVGIG (reference sequence). CDR3 length: 15 residues. Filled out from reference TRBV30 and TRBJ2-7, the complete variable domain reads SQTIHQWPATLVQPVGSPLSLECTVEGTSNPNLYWYRQAAGRGLQLLFYSVGIGQISSEVPQNLSASRPQDRQFILSSKKLLLSDSGFYLCAWIEAGGPSYEQYFGPGTRLTVT.

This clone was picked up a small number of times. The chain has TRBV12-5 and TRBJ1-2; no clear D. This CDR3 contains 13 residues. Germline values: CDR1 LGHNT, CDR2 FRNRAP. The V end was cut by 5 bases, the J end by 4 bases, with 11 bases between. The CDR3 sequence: CASGKDGLYGYTF. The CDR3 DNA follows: TGTGCTAGTGGTAAGGACGGACTCTATGGCTACACCTTC.

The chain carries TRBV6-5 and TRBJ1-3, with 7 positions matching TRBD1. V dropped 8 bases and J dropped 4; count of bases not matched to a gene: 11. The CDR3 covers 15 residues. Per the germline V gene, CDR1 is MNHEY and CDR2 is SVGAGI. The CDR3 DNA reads TGTGCCAGCCAGCTATCGACAGGGCAAGGAAACACCATATATTTT. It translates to CASQLSTGQGNTIYF.

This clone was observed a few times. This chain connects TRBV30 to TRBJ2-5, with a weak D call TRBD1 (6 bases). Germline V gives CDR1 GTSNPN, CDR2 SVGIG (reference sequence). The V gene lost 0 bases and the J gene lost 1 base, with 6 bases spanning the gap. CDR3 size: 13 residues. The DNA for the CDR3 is TGTGCCTGGAGTGTAGGGGGCCAAGAGACCCAGTACTTC. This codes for CAWSVGGQETQYF.

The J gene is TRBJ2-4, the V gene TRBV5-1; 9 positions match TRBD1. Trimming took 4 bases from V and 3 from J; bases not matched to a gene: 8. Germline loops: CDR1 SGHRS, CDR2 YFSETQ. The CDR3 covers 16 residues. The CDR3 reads CASSLGQGIYKNIQYF. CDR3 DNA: TGCGCCAGCAGCCTGGGACAGGGTATATACAAAAACATTCAGTACTTC.

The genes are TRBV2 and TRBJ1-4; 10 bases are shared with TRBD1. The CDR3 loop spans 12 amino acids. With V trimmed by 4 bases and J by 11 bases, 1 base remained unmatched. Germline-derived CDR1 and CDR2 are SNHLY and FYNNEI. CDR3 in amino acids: CASSGDRGKLFF. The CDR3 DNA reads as TGTGCCAGCAGTGGGGACAGGGGCAAACTGTTTTTT.

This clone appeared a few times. CDR3 sequence (DNA): TGCGCCAGCAGCAGCGGACAGGGCACCTACGAGCAGTACTTC. It encodes CASSSGQGTYEQYF. V usage is TRBV4-1 and J usage is TRBJ2-7; 8 bases fit TRBD1. Germline V gene sequence: CDR1 MGHRA, CDR2 YSYEKL. This CDR3 region has 14 residues. With V trimmed by 5 bases and J by 2 bases, 5 bases remained unmatched.

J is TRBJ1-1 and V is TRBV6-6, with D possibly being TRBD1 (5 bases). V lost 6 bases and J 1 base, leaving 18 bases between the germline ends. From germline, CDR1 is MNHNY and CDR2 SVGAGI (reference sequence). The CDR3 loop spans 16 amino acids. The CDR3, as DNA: TGTGCCAGCAGCCGCTGGTCAGGGAAGGAGAACACTGAAGCTTTCTTT. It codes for CASSRWSGKENTEAFF.

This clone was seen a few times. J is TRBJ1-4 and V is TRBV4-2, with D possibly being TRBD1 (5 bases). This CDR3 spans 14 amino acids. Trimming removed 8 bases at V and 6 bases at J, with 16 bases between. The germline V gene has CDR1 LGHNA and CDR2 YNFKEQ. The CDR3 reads CASASTLGHEKLFF. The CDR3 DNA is TGTGCCAGCGCGTCGACCCTGGGGCATGAAAAACTGTTTTTT.

In nucleotides, the CDR3 is TGTGCCAGCAGCTACGCCGGACAGGGGCAGTACTTC. It specifies CASSYAGQGQYF. The genes are TRBV2 and TRBJ2-7, with 8 bases matching TRBD1. Germline CDR1 SNHLY, CDR2 FYNNEI. The junction had 7 bases not matched to a gene; V was cut back by 6 bases and J by 9 bases. The CDR3 extends over 12 amino acids.

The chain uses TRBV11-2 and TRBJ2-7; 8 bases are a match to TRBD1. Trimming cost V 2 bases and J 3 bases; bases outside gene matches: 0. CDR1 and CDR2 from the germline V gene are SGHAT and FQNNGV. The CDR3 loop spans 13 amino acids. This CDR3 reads CASSLTGGYEQYF. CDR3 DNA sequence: TGTGCCAGCAGCTTAACAGGGGGCTACGAGCAGTACTTC.

The CDR3: CASSPLAGVTETQYF. The DNA for the CDR3 is TGTGCCAGCAGCCCTTTAGCGGGAGTTACAGAGACCCAGTACTTC. The V and J genes are TRBV11-2 and TRBJ2-5; 9 positions match TRBD2. The CDR3 has 15 amino acids. CDR1 and CDR2 (germline): SGHAT, FQNNGV. Trimming at V came to 5 bases and at J to 4 bases, leaving 8 bases not matched to a gene.

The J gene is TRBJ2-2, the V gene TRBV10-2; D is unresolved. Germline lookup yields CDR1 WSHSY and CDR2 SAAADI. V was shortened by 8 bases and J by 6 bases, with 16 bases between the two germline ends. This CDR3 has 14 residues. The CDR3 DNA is TGCGCCAGCTCAAACTACCTAGGTCCCGGGGAGCTGTTTTTT. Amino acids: CASSNYLGPGELFF.

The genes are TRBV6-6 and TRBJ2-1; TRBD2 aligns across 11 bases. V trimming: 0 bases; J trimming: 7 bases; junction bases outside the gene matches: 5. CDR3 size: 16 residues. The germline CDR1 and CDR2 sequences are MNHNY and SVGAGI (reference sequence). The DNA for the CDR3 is TGTGCCAGCAGTTACTCGTTTCGACTAGCGGGGAATGAGCAGTTCTTC. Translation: CASSYSFRLAGNEQFF.

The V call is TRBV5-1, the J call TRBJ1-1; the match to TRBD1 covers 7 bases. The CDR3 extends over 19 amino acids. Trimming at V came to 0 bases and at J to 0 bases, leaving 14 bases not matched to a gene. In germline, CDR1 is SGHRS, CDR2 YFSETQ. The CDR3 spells CASSLVTGTAYLMNTEAFF. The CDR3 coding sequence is TGCGCCAGCAGCTTGGTAACCGGGACAGCATACCTCATGAACACTGAAGCTTTCTTT.

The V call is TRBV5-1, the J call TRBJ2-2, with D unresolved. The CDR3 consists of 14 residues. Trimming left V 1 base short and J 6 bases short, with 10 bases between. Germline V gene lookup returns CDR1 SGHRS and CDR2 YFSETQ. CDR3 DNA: TGCGCCAGCAGCTTGAGCCTTACGGCCGGGGAGCTGTTTTTT. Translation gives CASSLSLTAGELFF.

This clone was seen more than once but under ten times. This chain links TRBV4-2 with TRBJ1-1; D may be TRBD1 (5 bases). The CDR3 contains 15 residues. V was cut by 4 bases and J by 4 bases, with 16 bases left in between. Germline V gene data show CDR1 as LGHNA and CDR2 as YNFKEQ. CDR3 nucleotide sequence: TGTGCCAGCAGCCCCCAGGACACCCCGGGCACTGAAGCTTTCTTT. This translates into CASSPQDTPGTEAFF.

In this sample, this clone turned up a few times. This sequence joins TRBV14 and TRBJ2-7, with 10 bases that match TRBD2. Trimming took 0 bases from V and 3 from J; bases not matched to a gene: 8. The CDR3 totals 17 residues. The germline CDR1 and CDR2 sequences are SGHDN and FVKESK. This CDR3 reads CASSQDRRTSGIYEQYF. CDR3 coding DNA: TGTGCCAGCAGCCAAGACCGTAGGACTAGCGGAATCTACGAGCAGTACTTC.